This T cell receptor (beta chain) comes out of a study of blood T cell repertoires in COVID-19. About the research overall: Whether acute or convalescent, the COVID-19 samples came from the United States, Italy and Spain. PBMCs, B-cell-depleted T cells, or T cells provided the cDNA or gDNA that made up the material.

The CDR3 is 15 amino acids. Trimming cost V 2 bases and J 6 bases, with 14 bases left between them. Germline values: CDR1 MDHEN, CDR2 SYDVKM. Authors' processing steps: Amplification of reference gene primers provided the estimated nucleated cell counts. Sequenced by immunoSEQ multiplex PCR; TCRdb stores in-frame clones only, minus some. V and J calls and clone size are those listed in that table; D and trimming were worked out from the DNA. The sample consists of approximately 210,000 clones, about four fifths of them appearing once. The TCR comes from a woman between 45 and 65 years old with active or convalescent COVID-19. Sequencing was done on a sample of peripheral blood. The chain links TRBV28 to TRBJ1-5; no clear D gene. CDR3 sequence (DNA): TGTGCCAGCAGTTTAGACCGGGGTTGGGGTCAGCCCCAGCATTTT. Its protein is CASSLDRGWGQPQHF.